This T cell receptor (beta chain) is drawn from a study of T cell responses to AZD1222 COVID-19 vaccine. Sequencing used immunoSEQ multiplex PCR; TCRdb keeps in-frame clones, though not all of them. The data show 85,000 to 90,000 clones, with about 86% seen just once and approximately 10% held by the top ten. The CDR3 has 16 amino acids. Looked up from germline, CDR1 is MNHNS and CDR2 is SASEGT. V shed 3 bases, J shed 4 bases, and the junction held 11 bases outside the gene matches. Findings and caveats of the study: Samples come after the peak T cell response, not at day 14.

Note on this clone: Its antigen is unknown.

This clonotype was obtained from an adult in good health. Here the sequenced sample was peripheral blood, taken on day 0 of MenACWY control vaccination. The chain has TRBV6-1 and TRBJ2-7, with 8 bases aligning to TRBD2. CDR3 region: CASSEASVAGNYEQYF. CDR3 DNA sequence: TGTGCCAGCAGTGAGGCCTCCGTAGCGGGGAATTACGAGCAGTACTTC.